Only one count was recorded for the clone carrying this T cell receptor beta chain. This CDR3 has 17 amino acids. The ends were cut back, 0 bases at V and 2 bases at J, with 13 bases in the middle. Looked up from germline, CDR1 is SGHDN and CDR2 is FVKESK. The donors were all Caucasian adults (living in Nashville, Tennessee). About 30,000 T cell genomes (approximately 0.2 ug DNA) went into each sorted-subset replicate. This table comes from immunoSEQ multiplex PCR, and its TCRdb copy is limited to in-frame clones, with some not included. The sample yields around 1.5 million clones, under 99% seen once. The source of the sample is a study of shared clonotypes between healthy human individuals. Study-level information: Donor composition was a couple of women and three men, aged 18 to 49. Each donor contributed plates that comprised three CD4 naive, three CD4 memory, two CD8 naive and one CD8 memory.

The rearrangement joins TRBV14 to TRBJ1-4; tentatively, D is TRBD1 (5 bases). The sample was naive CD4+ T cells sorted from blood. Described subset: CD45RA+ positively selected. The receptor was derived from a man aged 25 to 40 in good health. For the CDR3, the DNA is TGTGCCAGCAGCCAAGATATCAAGGGGATTACTAATGAAAAACTGTTTTTT. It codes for CASSQDIKGITNEKLFF.